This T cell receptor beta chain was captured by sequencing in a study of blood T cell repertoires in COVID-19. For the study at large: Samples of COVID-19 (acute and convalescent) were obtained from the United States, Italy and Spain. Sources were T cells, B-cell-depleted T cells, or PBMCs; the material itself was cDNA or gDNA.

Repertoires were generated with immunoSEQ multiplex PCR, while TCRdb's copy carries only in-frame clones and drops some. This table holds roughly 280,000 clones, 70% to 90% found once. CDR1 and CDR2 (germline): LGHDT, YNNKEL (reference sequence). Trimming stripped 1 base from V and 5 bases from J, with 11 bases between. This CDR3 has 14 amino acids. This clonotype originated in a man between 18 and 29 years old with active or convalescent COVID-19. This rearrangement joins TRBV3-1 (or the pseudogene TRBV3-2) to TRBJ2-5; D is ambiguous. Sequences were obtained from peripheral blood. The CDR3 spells CASSQAPFGETQYF. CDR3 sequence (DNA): TGTGCCAGCAGCCAAGCCCCTTTCGGGGAGACCCAGTACTTC.